This T cell receptor beta chain was obtained from a study of glioma-infiltrating T cells after dendritic cell vaccination. The trim removed 0 bases at V and 2 bases at J, leaving 7 bases unmatched. Per the germline V gene, CDR1 is SGDLS and CDR2 is YYNGEE. The CDR3 has 17 residues. Produced via immunoSEQ multiplex PCR; TCRdb's table is partial and in-frame only. The sample carries about 92,000 clones, 70% to 90% recorded once. Specimen: blood, collected before dendritic cell vaccination. V usage is TRBV9 and J usage is TRBJ2-1; the match to TRBD2 covers 8 bases. This receptor was identified in a human donor with glioblastoma. The CDR3 loop is CASSVGSGSWTYNEQFF. In DNA, the CDR3 is TGTGCCAGCAGCGTAGGGAGCGGGAGTTGGACCTACAATGAGCAGTTCTTC.